This is a list of T cell receptor beta chains from one sample in a study of spatial heterogeneity in lung cancer. One entry per CDR3 protein, called by TCRdb with MiXCR from the 5' RACE reads. The sample has about 27,000 distinct CDR3 sequences, 5.4% seen once. Sequenced here: PBMCs, sampled at follow-up. Receptor source: a female donor with early-stage non-small cell lung cancer. Both conserved end residues are part of each CDR3. D genes are given only for firm matches. Clone size is given for some rows only: seen once, a few or many times, or a class if the clone is expanded.

v_call: TRBV5-5; d_call: -; clone_size: many; j_call: TRBJ2-2; cdr3_aa: CASSSSTVNTGELFF; cdr3_nt: TGTGCCAGCAGCTCCTCAACAGTTAACACCGGGGAGCTGTTTTTT
v_call: TRBV7-2; d_call: TRBD2; clone_size: many; j_call: TRBJ2-5; cdr3_aa: CASSLGLAGAQETQYF; cdr3_nt: TGTGCCAGCAGTTTGGGACTAGCGGGGGCCCAAGAGACCCAGTACTTC
v_call: TRBV29-1; d_call: TRBD1; clone_size: many; j_call: TRBJ1-4; cdr3_aa: CSGGGTGSEKLFF; cdr3_nt: TGCAGCGGTGGAGGGACAGGGAGTGAAAAACTGTTTTTT
v_call: TRBV27; d_call: -; clone_size: many; j_call: TRBJ2-2; cdr3_aa: CASRRGQNTGELFF; cdr3_nt: TGTGCCAGCAGGCGCGGACAGAACACCGGGGAGCTGTTTTTT
v_call: TRBV7-9; d_call: TRBD1; clone_size: many; j_call: TRBJ1-2; cdr3_aa: CASSPPDRAYGYTF; cdr3_nt: TGTGCCAGCAGCCCCCCGGACAGGGCCTATGGCTACACCTTC
v_call: TRBV30; d_call: -; clone_size: many; j_call: TRBJ2-3; cdr3_aa: CAWSGGLASTDTQYF; cdr3_nt: TGTGCCTGGAGTGGGGGACTGGCTAGCACAGATACGCAGTATTTT
v_call: TRBV5-1; d_call: TRBD2; clone_size: -; j_call: TRBJ2-7; cdr3_aa: CASTWGASGAYEQYF; cdr3_nt: TGCGCCAGCACCTGGGGGGCTAGCGGGGCCTACGAGCAGTACTTC
v_call: TRBV24-1; d_call: -; clone_size: once; j_call: TRBJ1-5; cdr3_aa: CATSEGTRGQPQHF; cdr3_nt: TGTGCCACCAGTGAAGGGACTCGCGGTCAGCCCCAGCATTTT
v_call: TRBV10-3; d_call: TRBD2; clone_size: medium-sized; j_call: TRBJ2-2; cdr3_aa: CATAGGNTGELFF; cdr3_nt: TGTGCCACCGCGGGAGGGAACACCGGGGAGCTGTTTTTT
v_call: TRBV7-6; d_call: TRBD1; clone_size: -; j_call: TRBJ2-1; cdr3_aa: CASSLGGQGKQFF; cdr3_nt: TGTGCCAGCAGCTTGGGGGGACAGGGAAAGCAGTTCTTC
v_call: TRBV24-1; d_call: -; clone_size: many; j_call: TRBJ1-1; cdr3_aa: CATSDQRYTEAFF; cdr3_nt: TGTGCCACCAGTGACCAGAGGTACACTGAAGCTTTCTTT
v_call: TRBV12-3/TRBV12-4; d_call: -; clone_size: few; j_call: TRBJ1-2; cdr3_aa: CASSSRGAYGYTF; cdr3_nt: TGTGCCAGCAGTTCCAGGGGCGCCTATGGCTACACCTTC
v_call: TRBV30; d_call: -; clone_size: many; j_call: TRBJ2-1; cdr3_aa: CAWTYTSNEQFF; cdr3_nt: TGTGCCTGGACGTATACCAGCAATGAGCAGTTCTTC